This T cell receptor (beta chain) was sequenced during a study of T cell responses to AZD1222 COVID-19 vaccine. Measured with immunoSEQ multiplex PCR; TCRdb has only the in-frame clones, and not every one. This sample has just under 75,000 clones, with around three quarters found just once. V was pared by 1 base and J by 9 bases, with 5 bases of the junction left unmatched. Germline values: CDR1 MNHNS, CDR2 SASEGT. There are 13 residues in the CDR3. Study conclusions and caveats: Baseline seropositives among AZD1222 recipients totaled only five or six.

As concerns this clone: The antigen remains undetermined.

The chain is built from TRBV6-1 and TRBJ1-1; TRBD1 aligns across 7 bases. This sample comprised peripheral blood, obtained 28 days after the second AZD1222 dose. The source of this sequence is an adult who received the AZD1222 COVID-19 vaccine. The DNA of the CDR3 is TGTGCCAGCAGTGAAGAGGGACAGCTAAAAGCTTTCTTT. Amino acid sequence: CASSEEGQLKAFF.